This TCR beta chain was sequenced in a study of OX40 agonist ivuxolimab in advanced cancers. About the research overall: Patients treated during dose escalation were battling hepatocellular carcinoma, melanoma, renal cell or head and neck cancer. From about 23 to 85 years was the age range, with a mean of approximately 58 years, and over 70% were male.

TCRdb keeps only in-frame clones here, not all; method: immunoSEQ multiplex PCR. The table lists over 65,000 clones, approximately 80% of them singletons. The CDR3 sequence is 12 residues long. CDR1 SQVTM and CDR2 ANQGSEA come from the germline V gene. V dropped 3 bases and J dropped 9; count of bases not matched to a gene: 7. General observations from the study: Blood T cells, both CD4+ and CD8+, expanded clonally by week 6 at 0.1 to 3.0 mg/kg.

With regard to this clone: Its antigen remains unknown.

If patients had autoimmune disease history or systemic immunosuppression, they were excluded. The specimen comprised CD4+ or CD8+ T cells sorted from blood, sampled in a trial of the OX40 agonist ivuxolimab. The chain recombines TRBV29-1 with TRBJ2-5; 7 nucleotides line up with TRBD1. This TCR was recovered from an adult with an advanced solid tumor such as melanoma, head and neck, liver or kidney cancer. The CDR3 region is CSVDWDSGAQYF. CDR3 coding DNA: TGCAGCGTTGATTGGGACAGTGGGGCCCAGTACTTC. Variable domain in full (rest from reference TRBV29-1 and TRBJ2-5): SAVISQKPSRDICQRGTSLTIQCQVDSQVTMMFWYRQQPGQSLTLIATANQGSEATYESGFVIDKFPISRPNLTFSTLTVSNMSPEDSSIYLCSVDWDSGAQYFGPGTRLLVL.